Shown below are 24 T cell receptor beta chains from a single sample sequenced in a study of OX40 agonist ivuxolimab in advanced cancers. This table comes from immunoSEQ multiplex PCR, and its TCRdb copy is limited to in-frame clones, with some not included. The sample consists of around 14,000 clones, 70% of them appearing once. Sequenced material: CD4+ or CD8+ T cells sorted from blood, taken in a trial of the OX40 agonist ivuxolimab. All receptors derive from an adult with an advanced solid tumor such as melanoma, head and neck, liver or kidney cancer.

The chain recombines TRBV5-4 with TRBJ1-1; D is unresolved. This CDR3 has 12 residues. With 3 bases removed from V and 1 base from J, the gap between germline ends came to 4 bases. The V gene's germline CDR1 is SGHNT and CDR2 YYREEE (reference sequence). Written as DNA, the CDR3 is TGTGCCAGCAGCTACGCGAACACTGAAGCTTTCTTT. Protein sequence: CASSYANTEAFF.

There are a few counts of this clone. CDR3 sequence (DNA): TGTGCCAGCGAGACAGGGGGCAGGGCAGATACGCAGTATTTT. Translation: CASETGGRADTQYF. The gene calls are TRBV2 and TRBJ2-3, with TRBD1 matching over 10 bases. V was clipped by 8 bases and J by 4 bases; unmatched bases: 6. CDR1 is SNHLY, CDR2 FYNNEI, per germline. The CDR3 extends over 14 amino acids.

The chain recombines TRBV30 with TRBJ1-1; 7 positions match TRBD1. The CDR3 has 18 amino acids. The ends lost 0 bases at V and 7 bases at J; junction bases unmatched: 20. The germline CDR1 and CDR2 sequences are GTSNPN and SVGIG (reference sequence). As DNA, the CDR3 is TGTGCCTGGAGTGTACCGAGCGGGTGGGGCAGGGGGTTGTTTGAAGCTTTCTTT. Protein sequence: CAWSVPSGWGRGLFEAFF.

A note on this clone: The sample holds other DNA sequences that translate to the same CDR3. The chain joins TRBV30 to TRBJ2-1; 10 bases are a match to TRBD2. Per germline, CDR1 GTSNPN and CDR2 SVGIG (reference sequence). The ends lost 0 bases at V and 6 bases at J; junction bases unmatched: 2. The CDR3 length is 14 residues. The CDR3 coding sequence is TGTGCCTGGAGTGTGGCTAGCGGGAGCAATGAGCAGTTCTTC. Translated: CAWSVASGSNEQFF.

V and J are TRBV4-1 and TRBJ2-7; D gene ambiguous. CDR1 is MGHRA, CDR2 YSYEKL, per germline. Trimming took 3 bases from V and 1 from J, leaving 4 bases between them. The CDR3 runs 12 residues. The CDR3 DNA follows: TGCGCCAGCAGCCACACGTCCTACGAGCAGTACTTC. Translating gives CASSHTSYEQYF.

The chain employs TRBV19 and TRBJ2-1; 11 positions match TRBD2. Germline CDR1 LNHDA, CDR2 SQIVND (reference sequence). CDR3 length: 16 amino acids. Germline trimming cut 5 bases from V and 6 bases from J; bases unmatched to any gene: 9. The CDR3 is CASSPALAGGGNEQFF. The CDR3, as DNA: TGTGCCAGTAGTCCGGCGCTAGCGGGAGGAGGCAATGAGCAGTTCTTC. The variable domain in full, completed from reference TRBV19 and TRBJ2-1, reads DGGITQSPKYLFRKEGQNVTLSCEQNLNHDAMYWYRQDPGQGLRLIYYSQIVNDFQKGDIAEGYSVSREKKESFPLTVTSAQKNPTAFYLCASSPALAGGGNEQFFGPGTRLTVL.

This chain joins TRBV4-1 and TRBJ1-2; 11 bases are shared with TRBD1. Germline V gene sequence: CDR1 MGHRA, CDR2 YSYEKL. This CDR3 is 18 amino acids long. The junction had 12 bases not matched to a gene; V was cut back by 1 base and J by 5 bases. The DNA of the CDR3 is TGCGCCAGCAGCCAAGGCGGGGGGACAGGGGGGAAAGAATATGGCTACACCTTC. It translates to CASSQGGGTGGKEYGYTF.

The chain employs TRBV19 and TRBJ2-1, with D perhaps matching TRBD2 (6 bases). This CDR3 contains 13 residues. Germline CDR1 LNHDA, CDR2 SQIVND (reference sequence). Trimming pared 7 bases from V and 9 bases from J, leaving 16 bases between. CDR3 residues: CASTMGTYGEQFF. In nucleotides, the CDR3 is TGTGCCAGTACCATGGGGACTTATGGTGAGCAGTTCTTC.

The V and J genes are TRBV30 and TRBJ1-1, with unresolved D. V lost 3 bases, J lost 0 bases, and 8 bases lay in between. This CDR3 has 13 amino acids. Looked up from germline, CDR1 is GTSNPN and CDR2 is SVGIG (reference sequence). In nucleotides, the CDR3 is TGTGCCTGGAGGATCGCTGTGAACACTGAAGCTTTCTTT. As protein: CAWRIAVNTEAFF. Based on the CDR3 plus reference TRBV30 and TRBJ1-1, the full variable domain is SQTIHQWPATLVQPVGSPLSLECTVEGTSNPNLYWYRQAAGRGLQLLFYSVGIGQISSEVPQNLSASRPQDRQFILSSKKLLLSDSGFYLCAWRIAVNTEAFFGQGTRLTVV.

This chain connects TRBV27 to TRBJ2-3; 10 positions match TRBD2. After removal of 2 bases from V and 3 bases from J, the junction contained 5 bases not matched to a gene. CDR1 and CDR2 from the germline V gene are MNHEY and SMNVEV (reference sequence). The CDR3 runs 16 residues. CDR3 sequence reads: CASSLRLAGGTDTQYF. CDR3 bases: TGTGCCAGCAGTTTAAGGTTAGCGGGAGGAACAGATACGCAGTATTTT.

The chain employs TRBV2 and TRBJ1-6; TRBD1 matches 11 bases. The CDR3 extends over 15 amino acids. The germline gives CDR1 SNHLY, CDR2 FYNNEI. J was trimmed by 7 bases and V by 7 bases; bases with no gene match: 6. DNA of the CDR3: TGTGCCAGCAATTCGGGACAGGGGGTCAATTCACCCCTCCACTTT. Protein: CASNSGQGVNSPLHF.

The V call is TRBV7-9, the J call TRBJ2-2, with D possibly being TRBD2 (6 bases). This CDR3 has 16 amino acids. Trimming shortened V by 1 base and J by 7 bases, and 16 bases separated the two germline ends. Germline loops: CDR1 SEHNR, CDR2 FQNEAQ (reference sequence). The CDR3, as DNA: TGTGCCAGCAGCTTAGGTCGGGCGGGGTTCGGCGGGGAGCTGTTTTTT. Protein: CASSLGRAGFGGELFF.

By its share, this clone is medium-sized. The chain links TRBV6-1 to TRBJ2-7; possibly TRBD1 for D (6 bases). This CDR3 is 14 amino acids long. The V gene's germline CDR1 is MNHNS and CDR2 SASEGT. Trimming took 2 bases from V and 3 from J, leaving 11 bases between them. Written as DNA, the CDR3 is TGTGCCAGCAGTGAATATGACAGGATCTACGAGCAGTACTTC. Encoded protein: CASSEYDRIYEQYF.

This clone was picked up many times. This chain uses TRBV9 with TRBJ2-7; D may be TRBD2 (5 bases). Trimming removed 3 bases from V and 3 bases from J, with 10 bases in between. This CDR3 is 13 amino acids long. CDR1 and CDR2 from the germline V gene are SGDLS and YYNGEE. For the CDR3, the DNA is TGTGCCAGCAGCGCCCGGGGAGACTACGAGCAGTACTTC. It is translated as CASSARGDYEQYF.

This CDR3 reads CASSVGGSTDTQYF. DNA for the CDR3: TGTGCCAGCAGCGTTGGGGGAAGCACAGATACGCAGTATTTT. The chain uses TRBV9 and TRBJ2-3, with D perhaps being TRBD1 or TRBD2 (5 bases each). With 2 bases removed from V and 0 bases from J, the gap between germline ends came to 7 bases. Germline-derived CDR1 and CDR2 are SGDLS and YYNGEE. This CDR3 has 14 residues.

The V gene is TRBV13, the J gene TRBJ1-3, with 12 bases that match TRBD1. The germline V gene has CDR1 PRHDT and CDR2 FYEKMQ (reference sequence). The J segment lost 4 bases and the V segment lost 6 bases, leaving 7 bases of the junction unmatched. This CDR3 has 16 residues. Here the CDR3 DNA reads TGTGCCAGCAGTGAAGGGGGGACAGGGGGCGGAAACACCATATATTTT. The encoded protein is CASSEGGTGGGNTIYF.

There are a few counts of this clone. Other DNA sequences within the sample encode an identical CDR3. The rearrangement links TRBV5-4 to TRBJ2-5; 9 nucleotides line up with TRBD1. Per germline, CDR1 SGHNT and CDR2 YYREEE (reference sequence). This CDR3 has 14 residues. J was trimmed by 5 bases and V by 4 bases; bases with no gene match: 6. CDR3 nucleotides: TGTGCCAGCAGCCCCCGGGACAGGGTGGAGACCCAGTACTTC. This encodes CASSPRDRVETQYF.

To note about this clone: At one end the junction does not follow the germline gene, possibly because of a read error. Other DNA sequences in the sample encode the same CDR3. V gene TRBV27 combines with J gene TRBJ2-7, with D uncertain. CDR1 and CDR2 from the germline V gene are MNHEY and SMNVEV (reference sequence). The length of the CDR3 is 13 residues. The DNA of the CDR3 is TGTGCCAGCAGTTTATCAGGGTCCCACGAGCAATACTTC. Its protein is CASSLSGSHEQYF.

The chain recombines TRBV28 with TRBJ2-2, with TRBD2 matching 13 bases. The V and J ends lost 3 bases and 4 bases, in that order; junction bases with no gene match: 8. The CDR3 is 18 amino acids. Per germline, CDR1 MDHEN and CDR2 SYDVKM. The CDR3 DNA follows: TGTGCCAGCAGTTTGACTAGCGGGAGGACCTTGGGCACCGGGGAGCTGTTTTTT. It specifies CASSLTSGRTLGTGELFF. The full variable domain, completed using reference TRBV28 and TRBJ2-2, is DVKVTQSSRYLVKRTGEKVFLECVQDMDHENMFWYRQDPGLGLRLIYFSYDVKMKEKGDIPEGYSVSREKKERFSLILESASTNQTSMYLCASSLTSGRTLGTGELFFGEGSRLTVL.

The chain combines TRBV27 with TRBJ1-5, with D unresolved. This CDR3 contains 13 residues. V was trimmed by 5 bases and J by 3 bases, leaving 8 bases between them. Germline V CDR1 and CDR2: MNHEY, SMNVEV (reference sequence). The CDR3 coding sequence is TGTGCCAGCAGTCGGACTTACAATCAGCCCCAGCATTTT. Protein: CASSRTYNQPQHF.

As regards this clone: This sample also contains other DNA sequences that code for the same CDR3. The chain combines TRBV28 with TRBJ1-5; D may be TRBD1 (5 bases). CDR1 is MDHEN, CDR2 SYDVKM, per germline. CDR3 length equals 14 residues. V was trimmed by 3 bases and J by 6 bases, leaving 12 bases between them. DNA for the CDR3: TGTGCCAGCAGTTTGGCGGGGGAGGGTCAGCCCCAGCATTTT. Translating gives CASSLAGEGQPQHF.

The V gene is TRBV2, the J gene TRBJ2-1, with 9 bases identical to TRBD1. The CDR3 sequence is 15 residues long. The germline gives CDR1 SNHLY, CDR2 FYNNEI. Trimming at V came to 8 bases and at J to 5 bases, leaving 10 bases not matched to a gene. CDR3 DNA sequence: TGTGCCAGCGAAAACAGGGGGCGGGGGAACAATGAGCAGTTCTTC. This translates into CASENRGRGNNEQFF.

The chain combines TRBV5-1 with TRBJ2-5; 9 bases agree with TRBD2. The CDR3 length is 15 residues. Germline CDR1 reads SGHRS; CDR2 reads YFSETQ. Trimming at V came to 6 bases and at J to 4 bases, leaving 10 bases not matched to a gene. CDR3 nucleotides: TGCGCCAGCACATTCTTAGCGGGAGTAGGAGAGACCCAGTACTTC. It yields the protein CASTFLAGVGETQYF.

The J gene is TRBJ2-7, the V gene TRBV4-1; D perhaps matches TRBD1 (6 bases). Per the germline V gene, CDR1 is MGHRA and CDR2 is YSYEKL. There are 14 residues in the CDR3. The V and J ends lost 4 bases and 3 bases respectively, with 13 bases between them. CDR3 protein: CASSRAGDIYEQYF. The CDR3 region has the DNA TGCGCCAGCAGCCGGGCAGGGGACATCTACGAGCAGTACTTC.